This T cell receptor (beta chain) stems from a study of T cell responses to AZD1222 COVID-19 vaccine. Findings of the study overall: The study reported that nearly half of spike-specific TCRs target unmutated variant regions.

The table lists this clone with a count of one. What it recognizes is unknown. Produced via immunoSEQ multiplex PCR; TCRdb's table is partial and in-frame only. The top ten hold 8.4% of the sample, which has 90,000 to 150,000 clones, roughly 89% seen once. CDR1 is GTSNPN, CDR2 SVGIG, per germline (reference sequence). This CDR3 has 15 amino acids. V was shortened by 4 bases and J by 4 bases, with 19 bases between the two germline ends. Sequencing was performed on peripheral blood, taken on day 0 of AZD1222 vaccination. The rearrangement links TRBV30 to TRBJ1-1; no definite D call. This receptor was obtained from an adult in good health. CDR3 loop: CAWTDGGRRGTEAFF. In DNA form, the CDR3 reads TGTGCCTGGACCGATGGAGGGCGACGGGGCACTGAAGCTTTCTTT. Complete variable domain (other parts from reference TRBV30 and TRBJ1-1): SQTIHQWPATLVQPVGSPLSLECTVEGTSNPNLYWYRQAAGRGLQLLFYSVGIGQISSEVPQNLSASRPQDRQFILSSKKLLLSDSGFYLCAWTDGGRRGTEAFFGQGTRLTVV.